The 21 T cell receptor beta chains listed next were all sequenced from one sample in a study of blood T cell repertoires in COVID-19. Using immunoSEQ multiplex PCR, the repertoire was profiled, and TCRdb retains in-frame clones only, with some absent. The repertoire includes about 190,000 clones, less than 85% of them detected once, and 3.2% sits in the top ten. The sample was PBMCs or T cells enriched from blood (not recorded which). The receptors come from a woman aged 25 to 39 who had recovered from COVID-19.

The chain couples TRBV30 to TRBJ1-1, with D possibly TRBD1 on 6 matching bases. V lost 1 base to trimming and J lost 4 bases, with 13 bases between them. Per germline, CDR1 GTSNPN and CDR2 SVGIG (reference sequence). This CDR3 spans 14 amino acids. The CDR3 bases are TGTGCCTGGAGTGCCTACAGGGCCGGCACTGAAGCTTTCTTT. It codes for CAWSAYRAGTEAFF.

The chain has TRBV11-2 and TRBJ1-2; D gene uncertain. The CDR3 spans 11 residues. CDR1 is SGHAT and CDR2 is FQNNGV in the germline V gene. Trimming took 6 bases from V and 10 from J, leaving 12 bases between them. CDR3 sequence reads: CASSEVFDYTF. CDR3 coding DNA: TGTGCCAGCAGTGAGGTGTTCGACTACACCTTC. The full variable domain, rest sourced from reference TRBV11-2 and TRBJ1-2, is EAGVAQSPRYKIIEKRQSVAFWCNPISGHATLYWYQQILGQGPKLLIQFQNNGVVDDSQLPKDRFSAERLKGVDSTLKIQPAKLEDSAVYLCASSEVFDYTFGSGTRLTVV.

The V and J genes are TRBV6-1 and TRBJ1-5; 7 bases fit TRBD1. Germline-derived CDR1 and CDR2 are MNHNS and SASEGT. The CDR3 has 16 amino acids. Trimming took 3 bases from V and 5 from J; bases not matched to a gene: 10. The CDR3 bases are TGTGCCAGCAGTGAGCCACAGGGGATAGGGCATCAGCCCCAGCATTTT. Amino acid sequence: CASSEPQGIGHQPQHF.

V and J are TRBV2 and TRBJ1-3; 8 bases line up with TRBD1. The germline V gene has CDR1 SNHLY and CDR2 FYNNEI. This CDR3 is built from 15 residues. V shed 5 bases and J 0 bases; nucleotides not matched to a gene: 3. The DNA for the CDR3 is TGTGCCAGCAGTTCCGACAGGGGCTCTGGAAACACCATATATTTT. Translated, it gives CASSSDRGSGNTIYF.

The chain uses TRBV5-4 and TRBJ1-1; D not certain. V was pared by 4 bases and J by 4 bases, with 17 bases between. This CDR3 is built from 15 residues. The V gene's germline CDR1 is SGHNT and CDR2 YYREEE (reference sequence). CDR3 nucleotide sequence: TGTGCCAGCAGCCCGGAGCAACGAAAGTCCACTGAAGCTTTCTTT. Its translation: CASSPEQRKSTEAFF.

The chain has TRBV3-1 (or the pseudogene TRBV3-2) and TRBJ2-7; 9 bases agree with TRBD1. Germline trimming cut 4 bases from V and 2 bases from J; bases unmatched to any gene: 3. The CDR3 spans 14 residues. In germline, CDR1 is LGHDT, CDR2 YNNKEL (reference sequence). The CDR3 DNA is TGTGCCAGCAGCCCACGACAGGGGGCCTACGAGCAGTACTTC. Protein sequence: CASSPRQGAYEQYF.

V usage is TRBV3-1 (or the pseudogene TRBV3-2) and J usage is TRBJ1-5, with 8 bases fitting TRBD1. Germline CDR1 LGHDT, CDR2 YNNKEL (reference sequence). V gave up 2 bases and J gave up 2 bases; unmatched junction bases: 5. CDR3 length: 16 amino acids. The DNA of the CDR3 is TGTGCCAGCAGCCAAAAACCGACAGGGGGCAATCAGCCCCAGCATTTT. It yields the protein CASSQKPTGGNQPQHF.

The V and J genes are TRBV7-3 and TRBJ2-4; 7 nucleotides match TRBD2. CDR3 length equals 12 residues. Germline CDR1 SGHTA, CDR2 FQGTGA. V was pared by 3 bases and J by 10 bases, with 3 bases of the junction left unmatched. The CDR3 sequence: CASSLDGGIQYF. The DNA of the CDR3 is TGTGCCAGCAGCTTGGACGGGGGGATTCAGTACTTC.

The gene calls are TRBV18 and TRBJ2-2, with unresolved D. The CDR3 extends over 16 amino acids. V was shortened by 1 base and J by 0 bases, with 9 bases between the two germline ends. Germline-derived CDR1 and CDR2 are KGHSH and LQKENI. CDR3 protein: CASSPRSVANTGELFF. The CDR3 DNA is TGTGCCAGCTCACCACGGTCGGTAGCGAACACCGGGGAGCTGTTTTTT.

This clone was seen only once. V usage is TRBV28 and J usage is TRBJ2-7; 8 positions agree with TRBD1. CDR1 is MDHEN and CDR2 is SYDVKM in the germline V gene. V was clipped by 4 bases and J by 2 bases; unmatched bases: 7. The CDR3 is 15 amino acids. In nucleotides, the CDR3 is TGTGCCAGCAGTTCCCCCCCAGGGGGCACCTACGAGCAGTACTTC. It codes for CASSSPPGGTYEQYF.

On this clone itself: Germline and junction disagree at one end, which may indicate a read error. This sequence joins TRBV11-1 and TRBJ1-5; TRBD1 aligns across 9 bases. CDR1 SGHAT and CDR2 FQDESV come from the germline V gene (reference sequence). This CDR3 is 18 amino acids long. This CDR3 reads CASSLAGTGLFGNQPQHF. The CDR3 region has the DNA TGTGCCAGCAGCCTAGCCGGGACAGGGTTGTTTGGCAATCAGCCCCAGCATTTT.

V and J are TRBV9 and TRBJ2-1; TRBD2 matches 8 bases. Germline lookup yields CDR1 SGDLS and CDR2 YYNGEE. The V segment lost 0 bases and the J segment 0 bases; nucleotides outside the gene matches: 14. The CDR3 spans 20 residues. The CDR3 here is CASSVVAGTSPWSSYNEQFF. Here the CDR3 DNA reads TGTGCCAGCAGCGTAGTTGCCGGGACTAGTCCGTGGAGCTCCTACAATGAGCAGTTCTTC.

The chain combines TRBV11-2 with TRBJ1-1, with 7 positions matching TRBD1. The germline CDR1 and CDR2 sequences are SGHAT and FQNNGV. Trimming removed 11 bases from V and 0 bases from J; junction bases left unmatched: 3. The CDR3 consists of 12 residues. CDR3 nucleotide sequence: TGTGCCGGACAGGTTATGAACACTGAAGCTTTCTTT. Residues: CAGQVMNTEAFF.

This chain joins TRBV6-5 and TRBJ1-1, with unresolved D. V dropped 2 bases and J dropped 1 base, with 11 bases sitting between them. The CDR3 contains 15 residues. CDR1 MNHEY and CDR2 SVGAGI come from the germline V gene. The CDR3: CASSYSILTNTEAFF. The DNA for the CDR3 is TGTGCCAGCAGTTACAGTATACTTACGAACACTGAAGCTTTCTTT.

The genes are TRBV28 and TRBJ1-5, with TRBD1 matching 7 bases. The CDR3 runs 16 residues. The germline V gene has CDR1 MDHEN and CDR2 SYDVKM. V was pared by 7 bases and J by 0 bases, with 9 bases of the junction left unmatched. The CDR3: CASTILGTDSNQPQHF. The DNA for the CDR3 is TGTGCCAGCACCATTCTGGGGACAGATAGCAATCAGCCCCAGCATTTT.

The chain is built from TRBV27 and TRBJ2-1; tentative D call: TRBD1 (6 bases). The V gene's germline CDR1 is MNHEY and CDR2 SMNVEV (reference sequence). V was trimmed by 3 bases and J by 6 bases, leaving 12 bases between them. The length of the CDR3 is 14 residues. The CDR3 here is CASSFGGASNEQFF. The CDR3, as DNA: TGTGCCAGCAGTTTTGGGGGCGCGTCCAATGAGCAGTTCTTC.

J is TRBJ1-2 and V is TRBV9; a possible D gene is TRBD1 (6 bases). V lost 3 bases and J 3 bases, leaving 18 bases between the germline ends. CDR1 and CDR2 (germline): SGDLS, YYNGEE. The CDR3 extends over 16 amino acids. CDR3 DNA: TGTGCCAGCAGCGCCCAGTTAACCCAGGGGTACTATGGCTACACCTTC. It yields the protein CASSAQLTQGYYGYTF. The entire variable domain, with the rest obtained from reference TRBV9 and TRBJ1-2, is as follows: DSGVTQTPKHLITATGQRVTLRCSPRSGDLSVYWYQQSLDQGLQFLIQYYNGEERAKGNILERFSAQQFPDLHSELNLSSLELGDSALYFCASSAQLTQGYYGYTFGSGTRLTVV.

V usage is TRBV28 and J usage is TRBJ1-2; maybe TRBD1 (6 bases). V gave up 1 base and J gave up 4 bases, with 10 bases separating them. This CDR3 region has 14 residues. Germline V gene data show CDR1 as MDHEN and CDR2 as SYDVKM. Written as DNA, the CDR3 is TGTGCCAGCAGTTTATTTCAGGGGCGCTATGGCTACACCTTC. Translating it yields CASSLFQGRYGYTF.

The rearrangement joins TRBV28 to TRBJ2-1, with 9 bases aligning to TRBD2. Germline assignment: CDR1 MDHEN and CDR2 SYDVKM. V trimming: 5 bases; J trimming: 4 bases; junction bases outside the gene matches: 6. The CDR3 consists of 15 residues. DNA of the CDR3: TGTGCCAGCAGTCTAGCGGGAATGGGGTACAATGAGCAGTTCTTC. This sequence encodes CASSLAGMGYNEQFF.

The chain has TRBV10-3 and TRBJ2-7; no firm D call. The CDR3 runs to 15 residues. Looked up from germline, CDR1 is ENHRY and CDR2 is SYGVKD. Trimming removed 0 bases at V and 0 bases at J, with 9 bases between. This CDR3 is CAISESQVSSYEQYV. For the CDR3, the DNA is TGTGCCATCAGTGAGTCCCAGGTCAGCTCCTACGAGCAGTACGTC.

The chain's CDR3 is CATHGSAYEQYF. CDR3 in DNA: TGTGCCACCCACGGGTCAGCCTACGAGCAGTACTTC. The chain carries TRBV6-5 and TRBJ2-7; D is ambiguous. The CDR3 loop spans 12 amino acids. V was shortened by 10 bases and J by 2 bases, with 12 bases between the two germline ends. The germline gives CDR1 MNHEY, CDR2 SVGAGI.